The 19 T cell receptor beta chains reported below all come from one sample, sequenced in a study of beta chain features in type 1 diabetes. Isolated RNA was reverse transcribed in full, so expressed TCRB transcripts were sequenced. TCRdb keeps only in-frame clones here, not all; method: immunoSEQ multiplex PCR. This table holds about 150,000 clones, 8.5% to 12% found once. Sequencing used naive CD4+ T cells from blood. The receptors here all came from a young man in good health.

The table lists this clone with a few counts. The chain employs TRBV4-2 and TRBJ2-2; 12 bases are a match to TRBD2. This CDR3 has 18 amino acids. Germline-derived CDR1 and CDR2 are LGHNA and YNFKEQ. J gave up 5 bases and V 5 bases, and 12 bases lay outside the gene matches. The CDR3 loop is CASSSRLLAGGGTGELFF. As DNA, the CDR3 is TGTGCCAGCAGCTCTAGGCTACTAGCGGGGGGAGGTACCGGGGAGCTGTTTTTT.

In DNA, the CDR3 is TGTGCCAGCTCAGCGCAGGGGGCGGACACTGAAGCTTTCTTT. Amino acids: CASSAQGADTEAFF. The rearrangement joins TRBV18 to TRBJ1-1, with TRBD1 matching over 8 bases. The germline V gene encodes CDR1 KGHSH and CDR2 LQKENI. With V trimmed by 5 bases and J by 3 bases, 5 bases remained unmatched. The CDR3 runs to 14 residues.

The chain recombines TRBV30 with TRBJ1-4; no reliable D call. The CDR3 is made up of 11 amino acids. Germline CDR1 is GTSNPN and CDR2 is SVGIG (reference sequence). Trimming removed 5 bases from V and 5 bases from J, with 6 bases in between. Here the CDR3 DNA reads TGTGCCTGGCTAGAAAATGAAAAACTGTTTTTT. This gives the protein CAWLENEKLFF.

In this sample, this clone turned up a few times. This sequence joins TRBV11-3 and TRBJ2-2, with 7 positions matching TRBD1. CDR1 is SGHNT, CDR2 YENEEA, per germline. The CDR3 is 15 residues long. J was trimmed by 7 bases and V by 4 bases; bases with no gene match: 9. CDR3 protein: CASSSVDRDGGELFF. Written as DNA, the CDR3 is TGTGCCAGCAGCTCCGTAGACAGGGATGGCGGGGAGCTGTTTTTT.

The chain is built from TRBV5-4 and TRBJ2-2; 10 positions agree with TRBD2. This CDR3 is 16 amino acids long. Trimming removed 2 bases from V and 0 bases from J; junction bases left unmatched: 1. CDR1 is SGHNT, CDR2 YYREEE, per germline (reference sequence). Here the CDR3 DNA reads TGTGCCAGCAGCTTAGGACTAGCGGCGAACACCGGGGAGCTGTTTTTT. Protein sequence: CASSLGLAANTGELFF.

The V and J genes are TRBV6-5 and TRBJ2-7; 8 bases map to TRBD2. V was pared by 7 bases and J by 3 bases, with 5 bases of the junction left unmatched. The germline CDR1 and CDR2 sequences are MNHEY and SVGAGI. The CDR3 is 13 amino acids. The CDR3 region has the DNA TGTGCCAGCACCCGGGGGGGCCGCTACGAGCAGTACTTC. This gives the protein CASTRGGRYEQYF.

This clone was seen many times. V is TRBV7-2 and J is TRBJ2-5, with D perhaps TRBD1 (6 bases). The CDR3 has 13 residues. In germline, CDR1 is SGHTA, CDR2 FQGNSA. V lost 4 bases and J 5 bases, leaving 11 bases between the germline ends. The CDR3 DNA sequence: TGTGCCAGCAGCTCATACAGGGATGAGACCCAGTACTTC. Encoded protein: CASSSYRDETQYF.

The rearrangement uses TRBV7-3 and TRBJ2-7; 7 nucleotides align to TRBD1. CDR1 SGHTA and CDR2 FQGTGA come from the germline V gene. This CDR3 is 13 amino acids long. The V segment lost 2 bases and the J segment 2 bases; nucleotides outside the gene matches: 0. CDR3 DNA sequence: TGTGCCAGCAGCTTAGACAGGGCCTACGAGCAGTACTTC. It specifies CASSLDRAYEQYF.

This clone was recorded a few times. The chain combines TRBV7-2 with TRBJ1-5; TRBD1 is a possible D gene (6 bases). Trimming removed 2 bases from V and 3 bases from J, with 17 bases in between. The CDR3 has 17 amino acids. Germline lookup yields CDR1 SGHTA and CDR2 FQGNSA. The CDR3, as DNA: TGTGCCAGCAGCTTAAGTCCCTACAGGGCCCTCAATCAGCCCCAGCATTTT. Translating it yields CASSLSPYRALNQPQHF.

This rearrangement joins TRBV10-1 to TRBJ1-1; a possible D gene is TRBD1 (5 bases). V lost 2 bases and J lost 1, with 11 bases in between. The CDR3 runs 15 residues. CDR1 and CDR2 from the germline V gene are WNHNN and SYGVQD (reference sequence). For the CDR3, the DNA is TGCGCCAGCAGTGAGCAGGGCTCGGGGAACACTGAAGCTTTCTTT. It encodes CASSEQGSGNTEAFF.

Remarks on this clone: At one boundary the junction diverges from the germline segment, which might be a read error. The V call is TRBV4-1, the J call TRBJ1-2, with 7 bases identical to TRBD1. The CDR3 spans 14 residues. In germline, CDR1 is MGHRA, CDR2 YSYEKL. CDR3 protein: CASSHADRARGYTF. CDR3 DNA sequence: TGTGCCAGCAGCCATGCAGACAGGGCGCGCGGCTACACCTTC.

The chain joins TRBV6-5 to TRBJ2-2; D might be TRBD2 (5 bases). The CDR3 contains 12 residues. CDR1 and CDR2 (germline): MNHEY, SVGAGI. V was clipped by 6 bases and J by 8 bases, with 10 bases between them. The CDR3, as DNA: TGTGCCAGCAGGATGGAGGCGGGGGAGCTGTTTTTT. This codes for CASRMEAGELFF.

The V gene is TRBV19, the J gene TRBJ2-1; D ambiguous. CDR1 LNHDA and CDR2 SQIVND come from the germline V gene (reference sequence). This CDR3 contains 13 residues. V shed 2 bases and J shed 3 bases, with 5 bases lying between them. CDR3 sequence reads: CASSIFSYNEQFF. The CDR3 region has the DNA TGTGCCAGTAGTATATTCAGCTACAATGAGCAGTTCTTC.

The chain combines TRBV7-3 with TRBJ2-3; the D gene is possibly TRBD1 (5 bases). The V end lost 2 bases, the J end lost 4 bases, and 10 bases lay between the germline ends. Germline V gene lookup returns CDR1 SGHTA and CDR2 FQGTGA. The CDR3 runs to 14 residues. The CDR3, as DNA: TGTGCCAGCAGCTTAGCACAGGTCGCAGATACGCAGTATTTT. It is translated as CASSLAQVADTQYF.

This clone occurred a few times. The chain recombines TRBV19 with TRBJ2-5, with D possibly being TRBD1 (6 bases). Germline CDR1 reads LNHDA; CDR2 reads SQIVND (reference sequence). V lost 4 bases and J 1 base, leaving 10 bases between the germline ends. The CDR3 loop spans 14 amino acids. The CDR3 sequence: CASSNTGSQETQYF. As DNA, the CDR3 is TGTGCCAGTAGTAACACAGGGAGCCAAGAGACCCAGTACTTC.

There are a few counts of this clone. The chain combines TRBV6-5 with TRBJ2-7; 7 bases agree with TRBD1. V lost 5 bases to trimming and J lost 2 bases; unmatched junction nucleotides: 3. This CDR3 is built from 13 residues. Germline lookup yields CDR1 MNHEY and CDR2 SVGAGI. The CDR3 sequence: CASSRTGAYEQYF. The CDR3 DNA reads TGTGCCAGCAGTAGAACAGGGGCCTACGAGCAGTACTTC.

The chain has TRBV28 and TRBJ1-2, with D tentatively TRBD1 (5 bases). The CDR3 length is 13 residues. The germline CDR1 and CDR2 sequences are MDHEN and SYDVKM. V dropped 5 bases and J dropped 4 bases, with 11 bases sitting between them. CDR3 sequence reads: CASSQAGGYGYTF. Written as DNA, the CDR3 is TGTGCCAGCAGTCAGGCCGGGGGCTATGGCTACACCTTC.

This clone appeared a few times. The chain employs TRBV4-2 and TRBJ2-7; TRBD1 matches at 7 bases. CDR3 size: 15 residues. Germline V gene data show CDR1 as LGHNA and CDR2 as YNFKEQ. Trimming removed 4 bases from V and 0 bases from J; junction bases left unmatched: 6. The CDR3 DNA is TGTGCCAGCAGCCCCCAGGGGGTTGTCTCCTACGAGCAGTACTTC. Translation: CASSPQGVVSYEQYF.

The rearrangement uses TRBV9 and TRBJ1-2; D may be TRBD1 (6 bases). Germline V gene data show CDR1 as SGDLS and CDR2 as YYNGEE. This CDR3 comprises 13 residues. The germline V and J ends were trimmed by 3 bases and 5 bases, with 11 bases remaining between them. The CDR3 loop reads CASSGRGEYGYTF. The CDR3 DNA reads TGTGCCAGCAGCGGCAGGGGAGAGTATGGCTACACCTTC.